This T cell receptor (beta chain) came from a study of neurological immune-mediated disorders. TCRdb used MiXCR to reprocess the 5' RACE reads, holding one entry per CDR3 protein. Of roughly 52,000 distinct CDR3 sequences listed, about 5.6% were seen once; the top ten hold approximately 1.5%. This clonotype occurred many times. CDR1 is SGHRS and CDR2 is YFSETQ in the germline V gene. CDR3 length: 16 residues. Losses at the gene ends were 0 bases for V and 6 bases for J; bases not matched to a gene: 10. The chain carries TRBV5-1 and TRBJ2-5; TRBD2 matches 8 bases. The sequencing input was CD4+ T cells from blood. This sequence originates from a woman younger than 30 with multiple sclerosis. In DNA, the CDR3 is TGCGCCAGCAGCTTGGCCACGGGGGGGACCATAAAGACCCAGTACTTC. This sequence encodes CASSLATGGTIKTQYF. Full variable domain (outside the CDR3, taken from reference TRBV5-1 and TRBJ2-5): KAGVTQTPRYLIKTRGQQVTLSCSPISGHRSVSWYQQTPGQGLQFLFEYFSETQRNKGNFPGRFSGRQFSNSRSEMNVSTLELGDSALYLCASSLATGGTIKTQYFGPGTRLLVL.